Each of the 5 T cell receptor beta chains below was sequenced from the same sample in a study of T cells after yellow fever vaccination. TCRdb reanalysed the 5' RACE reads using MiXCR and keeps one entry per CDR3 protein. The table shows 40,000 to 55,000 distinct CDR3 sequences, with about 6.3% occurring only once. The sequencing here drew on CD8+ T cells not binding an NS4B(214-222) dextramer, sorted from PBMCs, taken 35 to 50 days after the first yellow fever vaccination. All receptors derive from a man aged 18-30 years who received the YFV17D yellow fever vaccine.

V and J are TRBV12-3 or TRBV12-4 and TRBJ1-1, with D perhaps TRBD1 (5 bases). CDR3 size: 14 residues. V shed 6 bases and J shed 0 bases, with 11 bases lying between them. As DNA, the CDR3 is TGTGCCAGCAGCACCAGGGTAATGAACACTGAAGCTTTCTTT. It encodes CASSTRVMNTEAFF.

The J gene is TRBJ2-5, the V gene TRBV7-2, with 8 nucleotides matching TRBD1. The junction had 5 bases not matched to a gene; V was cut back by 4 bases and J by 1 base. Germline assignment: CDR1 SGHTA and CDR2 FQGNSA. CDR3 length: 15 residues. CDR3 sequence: CASSSPGQAQETQYF. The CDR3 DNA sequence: TGTGCCAGCAGCTCCCCGGGACAGGCCCAAGAGACCCAGTACTTC. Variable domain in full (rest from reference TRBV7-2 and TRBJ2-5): GAGVSQSPSNKVTEKGKDVELRCDPISGHTALYWYRQSLGQGLEFLIYFQGNSAPDKSGLPSDRFSAERTGGSVSTLTIQRTQQEDSAVYLCASSSPGQAQETQYFGPGTRLLVL.

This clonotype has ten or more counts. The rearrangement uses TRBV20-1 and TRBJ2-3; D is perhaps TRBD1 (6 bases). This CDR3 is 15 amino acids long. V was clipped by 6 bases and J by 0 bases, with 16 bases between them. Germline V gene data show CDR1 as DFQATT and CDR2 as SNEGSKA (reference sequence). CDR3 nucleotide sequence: TGCAGTGCCTCCTGGGACATTTCTAGCACAGATACGCAGTATTTT. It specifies CSASWDISSTDTQYF.

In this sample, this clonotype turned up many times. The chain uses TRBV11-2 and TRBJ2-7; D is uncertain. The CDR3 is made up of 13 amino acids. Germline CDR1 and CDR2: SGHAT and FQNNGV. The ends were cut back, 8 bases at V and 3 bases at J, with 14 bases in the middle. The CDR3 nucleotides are TGTGCCAGCTCTCCGGGCCTCGGCTACGAGCAGTACTTC. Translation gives CASSPGLGYEQYF.

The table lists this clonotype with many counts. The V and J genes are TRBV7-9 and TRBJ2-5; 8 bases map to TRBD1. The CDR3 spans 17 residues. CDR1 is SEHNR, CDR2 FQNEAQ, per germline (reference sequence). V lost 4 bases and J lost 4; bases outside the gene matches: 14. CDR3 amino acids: CASSWTRQGPSGETQYF. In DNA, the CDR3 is TGTGCCAGCAGCTGGACCCGACAGGGGCCGAGTGGAGAGACCCAGTACTTC.